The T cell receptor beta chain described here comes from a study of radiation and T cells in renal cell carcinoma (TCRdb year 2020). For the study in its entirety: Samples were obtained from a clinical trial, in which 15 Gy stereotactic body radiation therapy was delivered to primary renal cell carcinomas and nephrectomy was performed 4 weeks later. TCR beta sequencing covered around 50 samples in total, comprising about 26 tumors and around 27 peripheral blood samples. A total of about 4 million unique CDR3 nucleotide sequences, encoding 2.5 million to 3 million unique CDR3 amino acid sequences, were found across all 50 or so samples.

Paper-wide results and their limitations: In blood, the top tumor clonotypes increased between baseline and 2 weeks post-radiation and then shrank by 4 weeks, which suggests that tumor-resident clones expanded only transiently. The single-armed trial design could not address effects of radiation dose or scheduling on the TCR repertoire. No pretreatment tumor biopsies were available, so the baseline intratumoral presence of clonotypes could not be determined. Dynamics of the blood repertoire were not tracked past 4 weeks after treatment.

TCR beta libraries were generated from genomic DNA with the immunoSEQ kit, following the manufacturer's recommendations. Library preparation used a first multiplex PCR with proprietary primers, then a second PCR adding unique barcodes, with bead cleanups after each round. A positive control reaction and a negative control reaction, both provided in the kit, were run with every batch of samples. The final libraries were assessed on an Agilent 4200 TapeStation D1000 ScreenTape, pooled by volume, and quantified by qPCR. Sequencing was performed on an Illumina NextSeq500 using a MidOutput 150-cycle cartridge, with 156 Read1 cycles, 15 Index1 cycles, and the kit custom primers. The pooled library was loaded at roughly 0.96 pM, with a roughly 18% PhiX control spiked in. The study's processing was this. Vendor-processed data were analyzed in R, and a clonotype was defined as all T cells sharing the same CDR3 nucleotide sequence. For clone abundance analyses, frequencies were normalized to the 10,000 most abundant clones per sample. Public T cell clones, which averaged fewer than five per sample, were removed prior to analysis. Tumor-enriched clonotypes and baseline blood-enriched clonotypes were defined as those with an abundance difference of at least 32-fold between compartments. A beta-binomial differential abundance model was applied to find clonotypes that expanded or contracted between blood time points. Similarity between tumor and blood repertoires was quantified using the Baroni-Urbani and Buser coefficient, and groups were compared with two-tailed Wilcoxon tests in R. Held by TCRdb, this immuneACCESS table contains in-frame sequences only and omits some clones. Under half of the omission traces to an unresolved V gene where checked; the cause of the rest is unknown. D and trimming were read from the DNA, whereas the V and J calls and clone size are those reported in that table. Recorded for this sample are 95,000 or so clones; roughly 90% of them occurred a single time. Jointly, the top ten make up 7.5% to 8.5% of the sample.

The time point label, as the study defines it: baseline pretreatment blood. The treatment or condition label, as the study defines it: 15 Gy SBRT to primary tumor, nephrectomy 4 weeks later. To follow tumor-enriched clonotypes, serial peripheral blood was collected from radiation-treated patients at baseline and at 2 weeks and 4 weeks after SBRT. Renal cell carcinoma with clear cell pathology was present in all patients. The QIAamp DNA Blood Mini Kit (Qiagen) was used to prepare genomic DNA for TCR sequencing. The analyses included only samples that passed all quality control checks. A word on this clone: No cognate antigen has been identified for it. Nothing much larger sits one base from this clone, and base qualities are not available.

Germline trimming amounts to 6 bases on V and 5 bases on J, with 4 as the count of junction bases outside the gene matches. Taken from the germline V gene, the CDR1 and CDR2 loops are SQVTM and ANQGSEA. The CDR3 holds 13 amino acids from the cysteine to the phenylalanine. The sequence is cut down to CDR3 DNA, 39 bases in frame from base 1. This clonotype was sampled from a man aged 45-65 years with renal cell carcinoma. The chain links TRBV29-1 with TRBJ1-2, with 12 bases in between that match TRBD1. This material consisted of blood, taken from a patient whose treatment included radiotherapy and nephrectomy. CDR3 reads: CSVGDRGLYGYTF. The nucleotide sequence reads TGCAGCGTGGGGGACAGGGGGCTTTATGGCTACACCTTC. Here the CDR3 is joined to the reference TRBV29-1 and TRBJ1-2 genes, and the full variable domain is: SAVISQKPSRDICQRGTSLTIQCQVDSQVTMMFWYRQQPGQSLTLIATANQGSEATYESGFVIDKFPISRPNLTFSTLTVSNMSPEDSSIYLCSVGDRGLYGYTFGSGTRLTVV.